This TCR beta chain was captured by sequencing in a study of T cells in Graves' hyperthyroidism and ophthalmopathy. Findings and limits, study-wide: Within blood appeared most thyroid clonotypes that had expanded above 0.001.

The CDR3 totals 15 residues. V dropped 7 bases and J dropped 0 bases, with 16 bases sitting between them. The germline CDR1 and CDR2 sequences are SNHLY and FYNNEI. Ophthalmopathy patients had Clinical Activity Score at least 3, NOSPECS grade at least 4, duration under 3 months. Every diagnosis used clinical symptoms, serum thyroxine and TRAb, thyroid ultrasound and orbital computed tomography. PBMCs were obtained from approximately 10 ml fresh peripheral blood. TCR beta CDR3 regions were amplified from RNA. Initially, a first-round RT-PCR of the TCR CDR3 employed the HTBI primer set. TCRdb re-analysed the multiplex PCR reads in MiXCR, keeping a single row per CDR3 protein. The sample holds about 600,000 distinct CDR3 sequences; about a sixth are singletons and the top ten take around 3.5%. This clonotype was found many times. The antigen remains undetermined.

The sequencing sample was made of blood. The V call is TRBV2, the J call TRBJ2-7, with no clear D. The sequence derives from a woman between 40 and 55 years old with Graves' ophthalmopathy. The CDR3 DNA is TGTGCCAGCATCCCGCGGTCCCAGAGCTCCTACGAGCAGTACTTC. Translation: CASIPRSQSSYEQYF.